Below, 25 T cell receptor beta chains from the same sample are listed, as sequenced in a study of OX40 agonist ivuxolimab in advanced cancers. The receptor library was made with the immunoSEQ multiplex PCR assay. TCRdb provides this immuneACCESS table in a form limited to in-frame rearrangements. Some clones are lacking; in checked studies, under half of them reflect an unresolved V gene, and why the rest are absent is not known. This sample comprises 13,000 or so clones, about 76% of them detected only once. Jointly, the top ten make up approximately 15% of the sample. The specimen was CD4+ or CD8+ T cells sorted from blood, collected in a trial of the OX40 agonist ivuxolimab. Every receptor here comes from an adult with an advanced solid tumor such as melanoma, head and neck, liver or kidney cancer.

This chain uses TRBV6-5 with TRBJ1-2; D is undetermined. The CDR3 spans 15 residues. V was trimmed by 0 bases and J by 0 bases, leaving 8 bases between them. CDR1 and CDR2 from the germline V gene are MNHEY and SVGAGI. The CDR3 bases are TGTGCCAGCAGTTACTCCGGGGTTTCTAACTATGGCTACACCTTC. As protein: CASSYSGVSNYGYTF.

The chain is built from TRBV5-4 and TRBJ1-4, with 12 nucleotides matching TRBD1. Germline lookup yields CDR1 SGHNT and CDR2 YYREEE (reference sequence). The CDR3 runs 16 residues. J lost 5 bases, V lost 4 bases, and 6 bases had no gene match. DNA for the CDR3: TGTGCCAGCAGCGCCGGGACAGGGGGCCTCAATGAAAAACTGTTTTTT. Translating gives CASSAGTGGLNEKLFF.

V and J are TRBV4-3 and TRBJ2-1; unclear D gene. The V gene's germline CDR1 is LGHNA and CDR2 YSLEER. The ends were cut back, 1 base at V and 8 bases at J, with 12 bases in the middle. The CDR3 has 14 amino acids. The CDR3: CASSQALDRDEQFF. As DNA, the CDR3 is TGCGCCAGCAGCCAAGCTCTTGATCGGGATGAGCAGTTCTTC.

Note on this clone: The sample carries other DNA sequences with the same CDR3. This chain links TRBV6-1 with TRBJ2-7; D unresolved. Germline-derived CDR1 and CDR2 are MNHNS and SASEGT. V lost 5 bases and J lost 4, with 6 bases in between. This CDR3 region has 11 residues. The CDR3 loop reads CASSYAYEQYF. CDR3 coding DNA: TGTGCCAGCAGTTACGCTTACGAGCAGTACTTC.

The chain couples TRBV6-1 to TRBJ2-1, with TRBD2 matching 9 bases. This CDR3 region has 17 residues. Per germline, CDR1 MNHNS and CDR2 SASEGT. J was trimmed by 7 bases and V by 0 bases; bases with no gene match: 10. DNA for the CDR3: TGTGCCAGCAGTGAAGCCCACCTCGCGGGGGGGCCTAATGAGCAGTTCTTC. Its translation is CASSEAHLAGGPNEQFF.

In regard to this clone: This sample includes further DNA sequences coding for the same CDR3. The chain is built from TRBV6-5 and TRBJ1-2, with D perhaps TRBD1 (6 bases). The CDR3 is made up of 13 amino acids. Germline-derived CDR1 and CDR2 are MNHEY and SVGAGI. The V end was cut by 0 bases, the J end by 4 bases, with 6 bases between. The CDR3 DNA reads as TGTGCCAGCAGTTACTCAGGGGGCTATGGCTACACCTTC. Translated, it gives CASSYSGGYGYTF.

This clone has more than one count but fewer than ten. The chain employs TRBV9 and TRBJ2-7; tentatively, D is TRBD1 (6 bases). Trimming stripped 4 bases from V and 5 bases from J, with 10 bases between. The CDR3 contains 12 residues. The germline V gene has CDR1 SGDLS and CDR2 YYNGEE. Here the CDR3 reads CASSQQGHEQYF. The CDR3 coding sequence is TGTGCCAGCAGCCAGCAGGGGCACGAGCAGTACTTC.

V and J are TRBV10-1 and TRBJ1-5; unclear D gene. V shed 2 bases and J shed 0 bases, with 11 bases lying between them. The CDR3 is 16 residues long. Looked up from germline, CDR1 is WNHNN and CDR2 is SYGVQD (reference sequence). Written as DNA, the CDR3 is TGCGCCAGCAGTGAGAATGGGCAGAATAGCAATCAGCCCCAGCATTTT. Its translation: CASSENGQNSNQPQHF.

The chain recombines TRBV19 with TRBJ2-7, with 9 bases identical to TRBD1. Germline assignment: CDR1 LNHDA and CDR2 SQIVND (reference sequence). The CDR3 is made up of 14 amino acids. Unmatched junction bases numbered 5, after V lost 3 bases and J lost 5 bases. The CDR3 DNA sequence: TGTGCCAGTAGTATTGGGGACAGGGCGGACGAGCAGTACTTC. Translated, it gives CASSIGDRADEQYF.

This clone was counted a few times. The genes are TRBV7-6 and TRBJ2-5, with 9 positions matching TRBD2. Trimming cost V 4 bases and J 5 bases; bases outside gene matches: 8. Germline V gene lookup returns CDR1 SGHVS and CDR2 FNYEAQ. This CDR3 is 15 amino acids long. Here the CDR3 reads CASSSGGTSRETQYF. CDR3 in DNA: TGTGCCAGCAGCTCAGGTGGGACTAGCCGGGAGACCCAGTACTTC.

V gene TRBV19 combines with J gene TRBJ1-2, with 7 nucleotides matching TRBD1. The junction had 9 bases not matched to a gene; V was cut back by 3 bases and J by 5 bases. Per the germline V gene, CDR1 is LNHDA and CDR2 is SQIVND (reference sequence). The CDR3 is 15 residues long. CDR3 region: CASSIFAGGAYGYTF. Written as DNA, the CDR3 is TGTGCCAGTAGTATCTTCGCAGGGGGAGCTTATGGCTACACCTTC.

V usage is TRBV11-2 and J usage is TRBJ1-3; no reliable D call. Trimming cost V 4 bases and J 6 bases, with 7 bases left between them. Germline V gene sequence: CDR1 SGHAT, CDR2 FQNNGV. CDR3 length: 12 amino acids. CDR3 protein: CASSSMENTIYF. CDR3 bases: TGTGCCAGCAGCTCCATGGAAAACACCATATATTTT. Based on the CDR3 plus reference TRBV11-2 and TRBJ1-3, the full variable domain is EAGVAQSPRYKIIEKRQSVAFWCNPISGHATLYWYQQILGQGPKLLIQFQNNGVVDDSQLPKDRFSAERLKGVDSTLKIQPAKLEDSAVYLCASSSMENTIYFGEGSWLTVV.

The chain combines TRBV5-1 with TRBJ1-1; D is undetermined. Trimming shortened V by 3 bases and J by 3 bases, and 21 bases separated the two germline ends. The germline V gene encodes CDR1 SGHRS and CDR2 YFSETQ. The CDR3 is made up of 17 amino acids. CDR3: CASSSHNRGWEDTEAFF. The CDR3 DNA reads TGCGCCAGCAGCTCCCATAATCGAGGGTGGGAGGACACTGAAGCTTTCTTT.

The table lists this clone with a count of one. The J gene is TRBJ2-6, the V gene TRBV4-1, with a weak D call TRBD1 (5 bases). Germline V lookup: CDR1 MGHRA, CDR2 YSYEKL. V was pared by 4 bases and J by 0 bases, with 10 bases between. This CDR3 has 16 residues. Here the CDR3 DNA reads TGCGCCAGCAGCCTAGACAGTAGCTCTGGGGCCAACGTCCTGACTTTC. It encodes CASSLDSSSGANVLTF.

The V and J genes are TRBV11-2 and TRBJ1-5; unclear D gene. This CDR3 is 13 amino acids long. Trimming stripped 1 base from V and 4 bases from J, with 5 bases between. From germline, CDR1 is SGHAT and CDR2 FQNNGV. The CDR3 reads CASSLAVNQPQHF. The CDR3 bases are TGTGCCAGCAGCTTAGCGGTGAATCAGCCCCAGCATTTT.

V is TRBV7-3 and J is TRBJ2-1; 8 bases are shared with TRBD1. The CDR3 length is 16 residues. The V gene end was trimmed by 2 bases and the J gene end by 8 bases; junction bases not matched to a gene: 11. CDR1 and CDR2 (germline): SGHTA, FQGTGA. CDR3 amino acids: CASSLDQDRVNDEQFF. CDR3 DNA: TGTGCCAGCAGCTTAGACCAGGACAGGGTAAACGATGAGCAGTTCTTC.

This clone was recorded once. The V gene is TRBV19, the J gene TRBJ2-1; D perhaps matches TRBD1 (5 bases). The CDR3 is 13 amino acids. Germline values: CDR1 LNHDA, CDR2 SQIVND (reference sequence). Trimming left V 5 bases short and J 8 bases short, with 13 bases between. The CDR3: CASSPSRVYEQFF. The CDR3 DNA reads as TGTGCCAGTAGTCCGAGCAGGGTTTATGAGCAGTTCTTC.

The chain is built from TRBV4-3 and TRBJ1-2; D is ambiguous. The CDR3 has 13 residues. CDR1 and CDR2 (germline): LGHNA, YSLEER. V lost 0 bases, J lost 2 bases, and 4 bases lay in between. The CDR3 nucleotides are TGCGCCAGCAGCCAAGATAGGAACTATGGCTACACCTTC. Translated, it gives CASSQDRNYGYTF.

This chain links TRBV29-1 with TRBJ2-1; D is uncertain. The V end was cut by 3 bases, the J end by 6 bases, with 21 bases between. Germline loops: CDR1 SQVTM, CDR2 ANQGSEA. There are 16 residues in the CDR3. CDR3 sequence: CSVDSMATLARNEQFF. CDR3 bases: TGCAGCGTTGATAGCATGGCAACTCTGGCCCGCAATGAGCAGTTCTTC.

The chain combines TRBV9 with TRBJ2-6; no clear D gene. The germline gives CDR1 SGDLS, CDR2 YYNGEE. The CDR3 contains 16 residues. Trimming cost V 2 bases and J 0 bases, with 9 bases left between them. The CDR3 DNA is TGTGCCAGCAGCGTCTCCCTAACCTCTGGGGCCAACGTCCTGACTTTC. It translates to CASSVSLTSGANVLTF.

For this clone: This sequence may be a read error, since a much larger clone differs from it by one base. Other DNA sequences within the sample encode an identical CDR3. V and J are TRBV27 and TRBJ1-3; no clear D gene. There are 14 residues in the CDR3. V was shortened by 10 bases and J by 10 bases, with 23 bases between the two germline ends. From germline, CDR1 is MNHEY and CDR2 SMNVEV (reference sequence). CDR3 in DNA: TGTGCCATTAACTGGGCCCGTCGAGGCTATACCATATATTTT. Protein product: CAINWARRGYTIYF.

The V gene is TRBV4-3, the J gene TRBJ1-2; tentatively, D is TRBD1 (5 bases). From germline, CDR1 is LGHNA and CDR2 YSLEER. This CDR3 contains 15 residues. V was trimmed by 5 bases and J by 3 bases, leaving 16 bases between them. The CDR3: CASSAMGDGDYGYTF. The CDR3 DNA follows: TGCGCCAGCAGCGCAATGGGGGACGGTGACTATGGCTACACCTTC.

This clone was seen only once. This chain uses TRBV11-2 with TRBJ1-1, with D unclear. V was cut by 3 bases and J by 5 bases, with 7 bases left in between. The germline V gene has CDR1 SGHAT and CDR2 FQNNGV. This CDR3 spans 12 amino acids. The DNA of the CDR3 is TGTGCCAGCAGCTTTGGGAAGACTGAAGCTTTCTTT. Residues: CASSFGKTEAFF.

This clone was seen more than once but under ten times. This chain joins TRBV7-2 and TRBJ2-5, with 7 positions matching TRBD2. The CDR3 runs 13 residues. With V trimmed by 11 bases and J by 5 bases, 11 bases remained unmatched. The germline CDR1 and CDR2 sequences are SGHTA and FQGNSA. This CDR3 is CASFEAGVETQYF. CDR3 sequence (DNA): TGTGCCTCTTTCGAGGCGGGGGTGGAGACCCAGTACTTC.

This clone was recorded once. This chain uses TRBV6-6 with TRBJ2-3; the match to TRBD2 covers 10 bases. The CDR3 has 14 amino acids. Germline V lookup: CDR1 MNHNY, CDR2 SVGAGI (reference sequence). V shed 4 bases, J shed 6 bases, and the junction held 4 bases outside the gene matches. CDR3 region: CASSWETSGDTQYF. CDR3 sequence (DNA): TGTGCCAGCAGTTGGGAGACTAGCGGGGATACGCAGTATTTT.